Each of the 9 T cell receptor beta chains below was sequenced from the same sample in a study of OX40 agonist ivuxolimab in advanced cancers. Profiled with immunoSEQ multiplex PCR; TCRdb holds only in-frame clones, not every one. Of tens of thousands of clones listed, more than 70% are singletons. The starting material was CD4+ or CD8+ T cells sorted from blood, obtained in a trial of the OX40 agonist ivuxolimab. These receptors all stem from an adult with an advanced solid tumor such as melanoma, head and neck, liver or kidney cancer.

The chain has TRBV12-5 and TRBJ2-4; 8 bases fit TRBD1. Germline V lookup: CDR1 LGHNT, CDR2 FRNRAP. V lost 2 bases, J lost 6 bases, and 0 bases stayed unmatched. The CDR3 covers 13 residues. CDR3 in DNA: TGTGCTAGTGGTTTGACAGGGGGAAACATTCAGTACTTC. Translation: CASGLTGGNIQYF.

To note about this clone: This likely comes from a read error, as the CDR3 has no conserved phenylalanine or tryptophan at its end. Because the CDR3's place on the DNA is in doubt, the DNA is left out and the CDR3 is given as listed by TCRdb. The chain couples TRBV5-6 to TRBJ1-1; TRBD1 was called by the table and not checked on the DNA. The germline V gene encodes CDR1 SGHDT and CDR2 YYEEEE. The CDR3 spans 12 residues, counting both ends. CDR3: CASSLTDRGQII.

The table lists this clone with a few counts. This chain uses TRBV21-1 with TRBJ2-7; the table gives TRBD2 as D, unverified against the DNA. TRBV21-1 is assigned pseudogene status. The CDR3 has 17 amino acids. CDR3 loop: CASTPPTSGTPLYEQYF. The DNA of the CDR3 is TGTGCCAGCACCCCGCCCACTAGCGGGACCCCCCTCTACGAGCAGTACTTC.

The rearrangement uses TRBV28 and TRBJ1-1; no clear D. CDR1 and CDR2 (germline): MDHEN, SYDVKM. Trimming took 2 bases from V and 1 from J, leaving 14 bases between them. There are 16 residues in the CDR3. In DNA form, the CDR3 reads TGTGCCAGCAGTTTAGGTCTGCTGACACCGAACACTGAAGCTTTCTTT. As protein: CASSLGLLTPNTEAFF.

The chain recombines TRBV11-2 with TRBJ1-6, with 8 bases that match TRBD1. V shed 3 bases and J 7 bases; nucleotides not matched to a gene: 5. From germline, CDR1 is SGHAT and CDR2 FQNNGV. This CDR3 comprises 15 residues. The CDR3 spells CASSFGQGRNSPLHF. The DNA for the CDR3 is TGTGCCAGCAGCTTCGGACAGGGAAGGAATTCACCCCTCCACTTT. Combining the CDR3 with reference TRBV11-2 and TRBJ1-6 gives the whole variable domain EAGVAQSPRYKIIEKRQSVAFWCNPISGHATLYWYQQILGQGPKLLIQFQNNGVVDDSQLPKDRFSAERLKGVDSTLKIQPAKLEDSAVYLCASSFGQGRNSPLHFGNGTRLTVT.

This chain links TRBV9 with TRBJ2-7, with TRBD2 matching over 10 bases. Per germline, CDR1 SGDLS and CDR2 YYNGEE. The ends lost 0 bases at V and 6 bases at J; junction bases unmatched: 9. The CDR3 is 16 amino acids. The CDR3, as DNA: TGTGCCAGCAGCGTAGCTCTCGAGCGGGAGGGGAGCGAGCAGTACTTC. Its translation is CASSVALEREGSEQYF.

The gene calls are TRBV2 and TRBJ2-3; 16 bases agree with TRBD2. The CDR3 length is 15 residues. The J segment lost 4 bases and the V segment lost 8 bases, leaving 3 bases of the junction unmatched. Germline CDR1 reads SNHLY; CDR2 reads FYNNEI. As DNA, the CDR3 is TGTGCCAGCTCGGGACTAGCGGGGGGGTCAGATACGCAGTATTTT. Translating gives CASSGLAGGSDTQYF.

The rearrangement links TRBV4-1 to TRBJ2-7; TRBD1 is a possible D gene (5 bases). CDR1 is MGHRA and CDR2 is YSYEKL in the germline V gene. With 0 bases removed from V and 3 bases from J, the gap between germline ends came to 9 bases. CDR3 length: 14 amino acids. This CDR3 reads CASSQDDSRYEQYF. In nucleotides, the CDR3 is TGCGCCAGCAGCCAAGACGACAGCCGCTACGAGCAGTACTTC.

The V and J genes are TRBV28 and TRBJ2-5; no firm D call. CDR1 and CDR2 from the germline V gene are MDHEN and SYDVKM. The CDR3 is 15 residues long. Trimming took off 6 bases at V and 0 bases at J, with 14 bases between the two ends. The CDR3: CASSLTQTYQETQYF. The CDR3, as DNA: TGTGCCAGCAGCTTAACCCAGACCTACCAAGAGACCCAGTACTTC. Full variable domain (rest looked up from reference TRBV28 and TRBJ2-5): DVKVTQSSRYLVKRTGEKVFLECVQDMDHENMFWYRQDPGLGLRLIYFSYDVKMKEKGDIPEGYSVSREKKERFSLILESASTNQTSMYLCASSLTQTYQETQYFGPGTRLLVL.